These 31 T cell receptor beta chains were all obtained from the same sample, sequenced in a study of control samples from healthy donors and cancer patients. The data were produced by immunoSEQ multiplex PCR, yet TCRdb's version contains in-frame clones alone and is incomplete. Here the sample spans just over 80,000 clones, just under 90% being singletons. Material: blood. Receptor source: a man aged 45-65 years in good health.

The chain uses TRBV9 and TRBJ1-2; tentatively, D is TRBD1 (6 bases). The V gene lost 2 bases and the J gene lost 4 bases, with 12 bases spanning the gap. CDR3 length: 14 amino acids. Germline V gives CDR1 SGDLS, CDR2 YYNGEE. In DNA, the CDR3 is TGTGCCAGCAGCGTGGGCGGGGGCGGCTATGGCTACACCTTC. Amino acids: CASSVGGGGYGYTF.

The chain employs TRBV11-2 and TRBJ2-2; D may correspond to TRBD1 or TRBD2 (6 bases each). Germline CDR1 reads SGHAT; CDR2 reads FQNNGV. CDR3 length: 15 amino acids. Between the trimmed V and J ends, which lost 4 bases and 8 bases, there was a span of 17 bases. CDR3 sequence reads: CASSYLGGIPGELFF. The CDR3 nucleotides read TGTGCCAGCAGCTATTTGGGGGGCATCCCGGGGGAGCTGTTTTTT. Filled out from reference TRBV11-2 and TRBJ2-2, the complete variable domain reads EAGVAQSPRYKIIEKRQSVAFWCNPISGHATLYWYQQILGQGPKLLIQFQNNGVVDDSQLPKDRFSAERLKGVDSTLKIQPAKLEDSAVYLCASSYLGGIPGELFFGEGSRLTVL.

The genes are TRBV6-5 and TRBJ1-2; perhaps TRBD1 as D (5 bases). The CDR3 consists of 12 residues. Per germline, CDR1 MNHEY and CDR2 SVGAGI. The V and J ends lost 8 bases and 2 bases respectively, with 9 bases between them. The CDR3 region is CASGGGNYGYTF. For the CDR3, the DNA is TGTGCCAGCGGGGGGGGAAACTATGGCTACACCTTC.

V gene TRBV3-1 (or the pseudogene TRBV3-2) combines with J gene TRBJ2-4; 7 bases are a match to TRBD2. J lost 2 bases, V lost 5 bases, and 6 bases had no gene match. Germline V lookup: CDR1 LGHDT, CDR2 YNNKEL (reference sequence). This CDR3 contains 15 residues. The CDR3 loop is CASSSHGGSKNIQYF. In DNA form, the CDR3 reads TGTGCCAGCAGCTCGCACGGGGGGTCCAAAAACATTCAGTACTTC.

V is TRBV28 and J is TRBJ2-7; no firm D call. This CDR3 spans 11 amino acids. Germline V lookup: CDR1 MDHEN, CDR2 SYDVKM. The germline V and J ends were trimmed by 6 bases and 4 bases, with 7 bases remaining between them. The CDR3 DNA follows: TGTGCCAGCAGCCACAAATACGAGCAGTACTTC. Protein sequence: CASSHKYEQYF.

As concerns this clone: The germline gene is not matched at one end of the junction; a read error may be the cause. V usage is TRBV7-7 and J usage is TRBJ2-7; 8 bases line up with TRBD2. The CDR3 totals 17 residues. Looked up from germline, CDR1 is SSHAT and CDR2 is FNYEAQ (reference sequence). CDR3 nucleotides: TGTGCTAGCAGCCCGCGCGTTAGCGGGGCTCTTGGGGAAGAGCAGTACTTC. Translation: CASSPRVSGALGEEQYF.

The chain employs TRBV5-5 and TRBJ1-2; TRBD1 is a possible D gene (6 bases). The CDR3 runs to 14 residues. The V gene's germline CDR1 is SGHKS and CDR2 YYEKEE (reference sequence). The V and J ends lost 0 bases and 8 bases respectively, with 14 bases between them. CDR3 in DNA: TGTGCCAGCAGCTTGGTTGGGGGGGCAGACGGCTACACCTTC. It specifies CASSLVGGADGYTF.

The chain joins TRBV12-1 to TRBJ2-2; the table gives TRBD1 as D, unverified against the DNA. TRBV12-1 is tagged as a pseudogene. The CDR3 contains 16 residues. The CDR3 spells CASSPSTGLATGELFF. CDR3 nucleotide sequence: TGTGCCAGCAGCCCCTCGACAGGGTTGGCCACCGGGGAGCTGTTTTTT.

The chain recombines TRBV3-1 (or the pseudogene TRBV3-2) with TRBJ1-3, with 8 bases that match TRBD1. The CDR3 totals 15 residues. J lost 4 bases, V lost 1 base, and 3 bases had no gene match. The germline V gene has CDR1 LGHDT and CDR2 YNNKEL (reference sequence). Here the CDR3 reads CASSQGQGLGNTIYF. The CDR3 DNA reads TGTGCCAGCAGCCAAGGACAGGGGTTAGGAAACACCATATATTTT.

The J gene is TRBJ1-2, the V gene TRBV3-1 (or the pseudogene TRBV3-2); tentatively, D is TRBD1 (6 bases). Per the germline V gene, CDR1 is LGHDT and CDR2 is YNNKEL (reference sequence). Trimming removed 0 bases at V and 4 bases at J, with 9 bases between. The CDR3 loop spans 14 amino acids. CDR3 DNA: TGTGCCAGCAGCCAAGAGGGGGCCGCCTATGGCTACACCTTC. It specifies CASSQEGAAYGYTF.

The gene calls are TRBV6-5 and TRBJ1-1, with a tentative D call TRBD1 (5 bases). Trimming took off 6 bases at V and 2 bases at J, with 7 bases between the two ends. The CDR3 length is 12 residues. Germline CDR1 and CDR2: MNHEY and SVGAGI. In DNA form, the CDR3 reads TGTGCCAGCAGCAGGGTTAACACTGAAGCTTTCTTT. The encoded protein is CASSRVNTEAFF.

V is TRBV18 and J is TRBJ1-1; D may be TRBD1 (5 bases). CDR3 size: 15 residues. Germline V lookup: CDR1 KGHSH, CDR2 LQKENI. V was trimmed by 3 bases and J by 0 bases, leaving 11 bases between them. CDR3 DNA: TGTGCCAGCTCACCGTTCCGGGACTTGAACACTGAAGCTTTCTTT. Translation gives CASSPFRDLNTEAFF.

This chain links TRBV7-9 with TRBJ1-3; no reliable D call. Deletions cut 1 base from V and 1 base from J, with 11 bases between. The CDR3 contains 16 residues. The germline V gene encodes CDR1 SEHNR and CDR2 FQNEAQ (reference sequence). Here the CDR3 DNA reads TGTGCCAGCAGCTTAGGAGGGCCCCTATCTGGAAACACCATATATTTT. It is translated as CASSLGGPLSGNTIYF.

The CDR3 nucleotides are TGCGCCAGCAGCTTGGATGGGGGCTCCGGGGAGCTGTTTTTT. This gives the protein CASSLDGGSGELFF. The V gene is TRBV5-1, the J gene TRBJ2-2; D is possibly TRBD1 (6 bases). Germline V gene data show CDR1 as SGHRS and CDR2 as YFSETQ. V was pared by 0 bases and J by 6 bases, with 9 bases between. This CDR3 spans 14 amino acids.

V gene TRBV18 combines with J gene TRBJ2-7; 7 nucleotides align to TRBD1. The CDR3 is 14 residues long. Germline CDR1 is KGHSH and CDR2 is LQKENI. V trimming: 8 bases; J trimming: 1 base; junction bases outside the gene matches: 8. The CDR3 DNA reads TGTGCCAGCGGACTGACGGACAGGTCCTACGAGCAGTACTTC. It is translated as CASGLTDRSYEQYF.

Only a few counts were recorded for this clone. The chain has TRBV25-1 and TRBJ1-4, with TRBD1 as a possible D gene (6 bases). The CDR3 is 16 amino acids. Germline CDR1 MGHDK, CDR2 SYGVNS. Trimming left V 3 bases short and J 8 bases short, with 19 bases between. The CDR3 DNA reads as TGTGCCAGCAGTGAGGCAGGGGCCCTTAGGGGCGAAAAACTGTTTTTT. Translated: CASSEAGALRGEKLFF.

This rearrangement joins TRBV18 to TRBJ2-1; tentatively, D is TRBD1 (5 bases). The CDR3 loop spans 16 amino acids. CDR1 KGHSH and CDR2 LQKENI come from the germline V gene. The germline V and J ends were trimmed by 4 bases and 2 bases, with 15 bases remaining between them. This CDR3 is CASSLKQAQPYNEQFF. DNA of the CDR3: TGTGCCAGCTCACTCAAACAGGCCCAGCCCTACAATGAGCAGTTCTTC.

The chain couples TRBV5-5 to TRBJ1-5; perhaps TRBD1 as D (6 bases). The CDR3 length is 17 residues. Germline values: CDR1 SGHKS, CDR2 YYEKEE (reference sequence). The V gene lost 2 bases and the J gene lost 0 bases, with 15 bases spanning the gap. In DNA, the CDR3 is TGTGCCAGCAGCTTAACAGGGAGGATGGGTAGCAATCAGCCCCAGCATTTT. Encoded protein: CASSLTGRMGSNQPQHF.

The V and J genes are TRBV18 and TRBJ2-7; D is possibly TRBD1 (5 bases). The CDR3 is 12 amino acids. CDR1 is KGHSH, CDR2 LQKENI, per germline. With 5 bases removed from V and 2 bases from J, the gap between germline ends came to 7 bases. The CDR3 region is CASSTGPYEQYF. For the CDR3, the DNA is TGTGCCAGCTCAACAGGTCCCTACGAGCAGTACTTC.

The rearrangement joins TRBV11-3 to TRBJ2-1; D is perhaps TRBD2 (6 bases). The CDR3 has 12 residues. V gave up 0 bases and J gave up 12 bases, with 9 bases separating them. Germline CDR1 and CDR2: SGHNT and YENEEA. The CDR3 region is CASSLEGLRQFF. The CDR3 DNA follows: TGTGCCAGCAGCTTAGAGGGACTGAGGCAGTTCTTC.

This chain links TRBV6-5 with TRBJ1-5; 7 nucleotides agree with TRBD1. CDR3 length equals 13 residues. Germline V gene data show CDR1 as MNHEY and CDR2 as SVGAGI. V dropped 6 bases and J dropped 11; count of bases not matched to a gene: 10. CDR3 DNA: TGTGCCAGCAGCGTGACAGGGAGGCCAGCCCAGCATTTT. Translated: CASSVTGRPAQHF.

The chain has TRBV6-5 and TRBJ1-1; the D is unclear. Germline CDR1 is MNHEY and CDR2 is SVGAGI. CDR3 length: 13 residues. V was clipped by 0 bases and J by 2 bases, with 4 bases between them. CDR3 residues: CASSYSINTEAFF. The CDR3 DNA follows: TGTGCCAGCAGTTACTCTATTAACACTGAAGCTTTCTTT.

CDR3 in amino acids: CASSSQGVRTEAFF. CDR3 sequence (DNA): TGTGCCAGCAGCTCCCAGGGTGTGCGGACTGAAGCTTTCTTT. The V gene is TRBV7-2, the J gene TRBJ1-1, with D perhaps matching TRBD1 (5 bases). From germline, CDR1 is SGHTA and CDR2 FQGNSA. The CDR3 is 14 residues long. V lost 4 bases to trimming and J lost 5 bases, with 14 bases between them.

This chain uses TRBV9 with TRBJ2-1, with 7 bases aligning to TRBD2. The CDR3 covers 15 residues. With 3 bases clipped from V and 4 bases from J, the junction kept 7 bases outside the gene matches. Germline V CDR1 and CDR2: SGDLS, YYNGEE. The CDR3 bases are TGTGCCAGCAGCGGAGGACTAGTTTTTTACAATGAGCAGTTCTTC. Amino acid sequence: CASSGGLVFYNEQFF. The full variable domain, with the rest looked up from reference TRBV9 and TRBJ2-1, is DSGVTQTPKHLITATGQRVTLRCSPRSGDLSVYWYQQSLDQGLQFLIQYYNGEERAKGNILERFSAQQFPDLHSELNLSSLELGDSALYFCASSGGLVFYNEQFFGPGTRLTVL.

The chain is built from TRBV11-2 and TRBJ1-2, with 7 bases identical to TRBD1. V lost 1 base and J lost 6; bases outside the gene matches: 11. Germline values: CDR1 SGHAT, CDR2 FQNNGV. There are 16 residues in the CDR3. Here the CDR3 DNA reads TGTGCCAGCAGCTTAGTAGGGGGCGCAACGAGGGATGGCTACACCTTC. This codes for CASSLVGGATRDGYTF.

This clone appeared once. The rearrangement uses TRBV12-3 or TRBV12-4 and TRBJ1-4; D unresolved. The CDR3 is 11 residues long. Trimming cost V 4 bases and J 3 bases, with 0 bases left between them. CDR3: CASSSNEKLFF. The CDR3 DNA is TGTGCCAGCAGTTCTAATGAAAAACTGTTTTTT.

The chain combines TRBV27 with TRBJ1-1; D unresolved. Germline CDR1 and CDR2: MNHEY and SMNVEV (reference sequence). The CDR3 length is 14 residues. The V end was cut by 0 bases, the J end by 3 bases, with 8 bases between. The CDR3 DNA follows: TGTGCCAGCAGTTTATCGACTCACTACACTGAAGCTTTCTTT. Its translation: CASSLSTHYTEAFF.

This chain uses TRBV6-4 with TRBJ2-1; D is possibly TRBD2 (7 bases). Germline CDR1 reads MRHNA; CDR2 reads SNTAGT. Between the trimmed V and J ends, which lost 6 bases and 9 bases, there was a span of 21 bases. The CDR3 has 15 residues. The CDR3 sequence is CASRTEGGPSTEQFF. CDR3 coding DNA: TGTGCCAGCAGAACGGAGGGGGGGCCTAGTACTGAGCAGTTCTTC.

The chain uses TRBV11-2 and TRBJ2-1, with 12 bases matching TRBD2. With V trimmed by 5 bases and J by 11 bases, 10 bases remained unmatched. The CDR3 consists of 15 residues. Germline values: CDR1 SGHAT, CDR2 FQNNGV. The CDR3 region is CASSGELAGGMKQFF. CDR3 bases: TGTGCCAGCAGCGGCGAACTAGCGGGAGGAATGAAGCAGTTCTTC.

The rearrangement joins TRBV30 to TRBJ1-1, with D possibly TRBD1 on 6 matching bases. Trimming stripped 2 bases from V and 1 base from J, with 14 bases between. Germline V gives CDR1 GTSNPN, CDR2 SVGIG (reference sequence). The CDR3 runs to 15 residues. The CDR3 loop is CAWSSSPTGNTEAFF. CDR3 in DNA: TGTGCCTGGAGTTCCAGCCCGACAGGGAACACTGAAGCTTTCTTT.

The rearrangement links TRBV5-4 to TRBJ1-4; 7 bases fit TRBD1. CDR1 SGHNT and CDR2 YYREEE come from the germline V gene (reference sequence). This CDR3 contains 16 residues. The trim removed 4 bases at V and 6 bases at J, leaving 12 bases unmatched. The CDR3 coding sequence is TGTGCCAGCAGCCTGAGGACCCAAGGGGGCCATGAAAAACTGTTTTTT. As protein: CASSLRTQGGHEKLFF.